This passage covers 22 T cell receptor beta chains from one sample sequenced in a study of blood T cell repertoires in COVID-19. Clones were read by immunoSEQ multiplex PCR, and TCRdb kept only the in-frame ones, dropping some. This repertoire shows about 130,000 clones, approximately 89% found once; its top ten account for about an eighth. Sample: peripheral blood. These TCRs come from a woman between 65 and 79 years old with COVID-19, enrolled during active disease.

The gene calls are TRBV9 and TRBJ1-2; the D gene is possibly TRBD1 (5 bases). This CDR3 spans 21 amino acids. Germline loops: CDR1 SGDLS, CDR2 YYNGEE. Trimming took off 4 bases at V and 4 bases at J, with 35 bases between the two ends. The CDR3 spells CASSHPGRRSVNPTGGYGYTF. As DNA, the CDR3 is TGTGCCAGCAGCCACCCGGGTCGGAGGTCAGTCAACCCTACCGGGGGCTATGGCTACACCTTC.

The gene calls are TRBV11-2 and TRBJ2-1; 14 bases align to TRBD2. Germline loops: CDR1 SGHAT, CDR2 FQNNGV. J was trimmed by 6 bases and V by 2 bases; bases with no gene match: 9. The CDR3 runs 18 residues. For the CDR3, the DNA is TGTGCCAGCAGCTTAAGACTAGCGGGGGGGCCTCATGTCAATGAGCAGTTCTTC. This encodes CASSLRLAGGPHVNEQFF.

The chain is built from TRBV6-4 and TRBJ2-3; 10 bases match TRBD2. The germline V gene encodes CDR1 MRHNA and CDR2 SNTAGT. This CDR3 is 17 amino acids long. Trimming at V came to 5 bases and at J to 1 base, leaving 9 bases not matched to a gene. DNA for the CDR3: TGTGCCAGCAGTCTACGACCCGGGACTAGCGGCACAGATACGCAGTATTTT. It codes for CASSLRPGTSGTDTQYF.

V usage is TRBV6-5 and J usage is TRBJ2-4, with TRBD1 matching over 8 bases. The V gene's germline CDR1 is MNHEY and CDR2 SVGAGI. The CDR3 totals 13 residues. V was pared by 5 bases and J by 10 bases, with 7 bases of the junction left unmatched. DNA of the CDR3: TGTGCCAGCAGTCCAGACAGGGGAGGTATTCAGTACTTC. Its protein product is CASSPDRGGIQYF.

V and J are TRBV19 and TRBJ2-2; D unresolved. Germline CDR1 and CDR2: LNHDA and SQIVND (reference sequence). The CDR3 consists of 14 residues. Trimming cost V 6 bases and J 8 bases, with 16 bases left between them. CDR3 coding DNA: TGTGCCAGTAGCCAACCCCGCCGGGTGGGGGAGCTGTTTTTT. It is translated as CASSQPRRVGELFF.

The gene calls are TRBV7-9 and TRBJ2-3; D gene ambiguous. V was trimmed by 3 bases and J by 0 bases, leaving 10 bases between them. Germline V lookup: CDR1 SEHNR, CDR2 FQNEAQ (reference sequence). The CDR3 is made up of 15 amino acids. Here the CDR3 reads CASSLRQTSTDTQYF. In DNA, the CDR3 is TGTGCCAGCAGCTTGAGGCAGACTAGCACAGATACGCAGTATTTT.

This clone was detected a few times. The CDR3 DNA sequence: TGTGCCAGCAGCTTGTCGGCCGGGGATTCACCCCTCCACTTT. It codes for CASSLSAGDSPLHF. The rearrangement links TRBV5-4 to TRBJ1-6; no firm D call. Germline CDR1 is SGHNT and CDR2 is YYREEE (reference sequence). Trimming removed 1 base from V and 8 bases from J, with 10 bases in between. The CDR3 totals 14 residues.

The V gene is TRBV11-2, the J gene TRBJ2-7, with 7 bases identical to TRBD2. The CDR3 sequence is 14 residues long. The V gene's germline CDR1 is SGHAT and CDR2 FQNNGV. The V gene end was trimmed by 5 bases and the J gene end by 1 base; junction bases not matched to a gene: 5. The CDR3 protein is CASSTSVKSYEQYF. The CDR3 DNA is TGTGCCAGCAGCACTAGCGTGAAATCCTACGAGCAGTACTTC.

This clone has only a few counts. The rearrangement uses TRBV7-9 and TRBJ1-4; D gene ambiguous. Between the trimmed V and J ends, which lost 5 bases and 3 bases, there was a span of 4 bases. The CDR3 is 12 amino acids. Germline CDR1 and CDR2: SEHNR and FQNEAQ (reference sequence). The CDR3 protein is CASSLPNEKLFF. Written as DNA, the CDR3 is TGTGCCAGCAGCCTACCTAATGAAAAACTGTTTTTT.

The rearrangement links TRBV10-3 to TRBJ2-7; TRBD1 is a possible D gene (6 bases). Germline V gene sequence: CDR1 ENHRY, CDR2 SYGVKD. V was trimmed by 2 bases and J by 0 bases, leaving 8 bases between them. CDR3 size: 14 residues. The CDR3 region has the DNA TGTGCCATCAGTGAGAACAGGGACTCCTACGAGCAGTACTTC. This codes for CAISENRDSYEQYF.

This chain joins TRBV2 and TRBJ2-5; TRBD1 agrees at 7 bases. There are 13 residues in the CDR3. J lost 11 bases, V lost 1 base, and 7 bases had no gene match. CDR1 and CDR2 (germline): SNHLY, FYNNEI. DNA for the CDR3: TGTGCCAGCAGTGAAGTCCTCACAGGGGATCAGTACTTC. It is translated as CASSEVLTGDQYF. The whole variable domain, filled in from reference TRBV2 and TRBJ2-5, reads EPEVTQTPSHQVTQMGQEVILRCVPISNHLYFYWYRQILGQKVEFLVSFYNNEISEKSEIFDDQFSVERPDGSNFTLKIRSTKLEDSAMYFCASSEVLTGDQYFGPGTRLLVL.

The CDR3, as DNA: TGCAGCGGGAAGACAGGATCGAACACTGAAGCTTTCTTT. It is translated as CSGKTGSNTEAFF. The chain carries TRBV29-1 and TRBJ1-1; D might be TRBD1 (6 bases). The CDR3 runs 13 residues. V gave up 7 bases and J gave up 1 base, with 13 bases separating them. Germline values: CDR1 SQVTM, CDR2 ANQGSEA.

The chain employs TRBV15 and TRBJ2-7; D perhaps matches TRBD1 (6 bases). Germline V lookup: CDR1 LNHNV, CDR2 YYDKDF (reference sequence). V was trimmed by 1 base and J by 2 bases, leaving 15 bases between them. CDR3 length equals 16 residues. The CDR3 coding sequence is TGTGCCACCAGCAGAGTACCGACAGGTAGACCCTACGAGCAGTACTTC. Translation: CATSRVPTGRPYEQYF.

The V and J genes are TRBV10-1 and TRBJ2-7; D is uncertain. The germline CDR1 and CDR2 sequences are WNHNN and SYGVQD (reference sequence). This CDR3 contains 14 residues. V dropped 5 bases and J dropped 0 bases, with 11 bases sitting between them. Here the CDR3 reads CASSNVAVSYEQYF. As DNA, the CDR3 is TGCGCCAGCAGTAACGTGGCCGTCTCCTACGAGCAGTACTTC.

This clone was detected a few times. The gene calls are TRBV7-9 and TRBJ1-6; TRBD1 agrees at 7 bases. CDR1 SEHNR and CDR2 FQNEAQ come from the germline V gene (reference sequence). The CDR3 covers 15 residues. After removal of 0 bases from V and 9 bases from J, the junction contained 5 bases not matched to a gene. CDR3 sequence reads: CASSLAPGGGSPLHF. The CDR3, as DNA: TGTGCCAGCAGCTTAGCCCCAGGGGGTGGTTCACCCCTCCACTTT.

This clone was seen just once. V is TRBV5-4 and J is TRBJ2-2; 8 bases agree with TRBD2. The length of the CDR3 is 15 residues. The junction had 13 bases not matched to a gene; V was cut back by 9 bases and J by 6 bases. From germline, CDR1 is SGHNT and CDR2 YYREEE (reference sequence). The DNA for the CDR3 is TGTGCCACCCCCCGCGGGGGGTTTGGGGCCGGGGAGCTGTTTTTT. Its translation is CATPRGGFGAGELFF.

This clone was counted a few times. This chain connects TRBV28 to TRBJ1-3, with D tentatively TRBD1 (6 bases). The CDR3 contains 15 residues. V was pared by 0 bases and J by 7 bases, with 13 bases between. Looked up from germline, CDR1 is MDHEN and CDR2 is SYDVKM. CDR3: CASSLWQGLGNTIYF. The CDR3 DNA reads TGTGCCAGCAGTTTATGGCAGGGGTTGGGGAACACCATATATTTT.

This clone occurred a few times. The chain is built from TRBV2 and TRBJ1-5; a possible D gene is TRBD1 (5 bases). CDR1 and CDR2 from the germline V gene are SNHLY and FYNNEI. The CDR3 has 14 amino acids. V shed 4 bases and J shed 5 bases, with 12 bases lying between them. The chain's CDR3 is CASSVQVVDQPQHF. CDR3 in DNA: TGTGCCAGCAGTGTACAGGTAGTGGATCAGCCCCAGCATTTT.

The chain combines TRBV12-3 or TRBV12-4 with TRBJ1-1; 10 bases are shared with TRBD1. This CDR3 comprises 13 residues. V lost 7 bases, J lost 6 bases, and 5 bases stayed unmatched. CDR3 region: CASTTTGGSEAFF. The CDR3 bases are TGTGCCAGCACCACGACAGGGGGCTCTGAAGCTTTCTTT.

This chain connects TRBV3-1 (or the pseudogene TRBV3-2) to TRBJ1-2; no definite D call. V was shortened by 4 bases and J by 5 bases, with 17 bases between the two germline ends. CDR3 size: 15 residues. From germline, CDR1 is LGHDT and CDR2 YNNKEL (reference sequence). This chain's CDR3 is CASSLREGLRYGYTF. DNA of the CDR3: TGTGCCAGCAGCCTCCGGGAGGGCCTGCGGTATGGCTACACCTTC.

V gene TRBV18 combines with J gene TRBJ2-5; D ambiguous. V gave up 10 bases and J gave up 6 bases, with 12 bases separating them. The CDR3 spans 11 residues. The germline V gene encodes CDR1 KGHSH and CDR2 LQKENI. The CDR3 coding sequence is TGTGCCACTAGTAGATTGCAGACCCAGTACTTC. Translation: CATSRLQTQYF.

The chain couples TRBV10-3 to TRBJ1-2; D ambiguous. This CDR3 contains 16 residues. Trimming pared 5 bases from V and 6 bases from J, leaving 22 bases between. Germline lookup yields CDR1 ENHRY and CDR2 SYGVKD. CDR3 sequence: CAISSRVVRVGHGYTF. The CDR3 DNA reads as TGTGCCATCAGTTCGAGAGTGGTGAGGGTGGGCCATGGCTACACCTTC.